The next 19 T cell receptor beta chains were all read from a single sample in a study of CD8+CD57+ T cells in acquired aplastic anemia. Profiling that covered TCR beta VDJ and CDR3 relied on genomic DNA as its template. Via MiXCR, TCRdb re-called the reads, giving one row per CDR3 protein. The table records some 170,000 distinct CDR3 sequences, less than 65% of them present only once. Selection for sequencing was limited to patients who had shown CD8+CD57+ cell expansion by flow cytometry. The sample was sorted CD4+, CD8+, or CD8+CD57+ T cells (not recorded which) from PBMCs. These receptors all come from a human donor with aplastic anemia.

This chain joins TRBV7-8 and TRBJ2-7; maybe TRBD2 (5 bases). Germline CDR1 and CDR2: SGHVS and FQNEAQ. V dropped 11 bases and J dropped 2 bases, with 19 bases sitting between them. CDR3 length: 14 residues. CDR3 loop: CASSGEGGPYEQYF. The CDR3 DNA reads TGTGCCTCCAGCGGAGAGGGCGGACCCTACGAGCAGTACTTC.

The chain links TRBV10-3 to TRBJ2-7; TRBD2 agrees at 7 bases. The V segment lost 3 bases and the J segment 7 bases; nucleotides outside the gene matches: 9. The CDR3 covers 14 residues. The germline V gene encodes CDR1 ENHRY and CDR2 SYGVKD. The CDR3 sequence: CAISDLGGESEQYF. The DNA of the CDR3 is TGTGCCATCAGTGATTTGGGGGGGGAGAGTGAGCAGTACTTC.

This clonotype was counted at least ten times. The chain uses TRBV7-9 and TRBJ1-1; 9 bases are shared with TRBD1. The CDR3 has 18 residues. Germline trimming cut 5 bases from V and 1 base from J; bases unmatched to any gene: 14. Germline CDR1 SEHNR, CDR2 FQNEAQ (reference sequence). Here the CDR3 reads CASSILVGDRVANTEAFF. For the CDR3, the DNA is TGTGCCAGCAGCATCCTGGTCGGGGACAGGGTGGCGAACACTGAAGCTTTCTTT. Looking up the rest from reference TRBV7-9 and TRBJ1-1 gives the full variable domain: DTGVSQNPRHKITKRGQNVTFRCDPISEHNRLYWYRQTLGQGPEFLTYFQNEAQLEKSRLLSDRFSAERPKGSFSTLEIQRTEQGDSAMYLCASSILVGDRVANTEAFFGQGTRLTVV.

The chain carries TRBV19 and TRBJ2-2, with D tentatively TRBD2 (6 bases). This CDR3 contains 15 residues. Germline lookup yields CDR1 LNHDA and CDR2 SQIVND (reference sequence). V lost 3 bases, J lost 6 bases, and 14 bases lay in between. Written as DNA, the CDR3 is TGTGCCAGTAGTATTCGGGGGATTCTGTCCGGGGAGCTGTTTTTT. It specifies CASSIRGILSGELFF.

The rearrangement joins TRBV7-8 to TRBJ2-2, with D hard to call. The CDR3 runs to 13 residues. Trimming took 4 bases from V and 7 from J, leaving 10 bases between them. The germline gives CDR1 SGHVS, CDR2 FQNEAQ. CDR3 nucleotide sequence: TGTGCCAGCAGCTCCTTACCACTCGGGGAGCTGTTTTTT. It encodes CASSSLPLGELFF.

This clonotype was seen repeatedly, ten times or more. The gene calls are TRBV7-6 and TRBJ2-1; D unclear. V lost 6 bases and J 0 bases, leaving 15 bases between the germline ends. This CDR3 has 16 amino acids. Germline V CDR1 and CDR2: SGHVS, FNYEAQ. This CDR3 reads CASSVESTVSYNEQFF. CDR3 nucleotides: TGTGCCAGCAGTGTCGAAAGCACTGTCTCCTACAATGAGCAGTTCTTC.

V gene TRBV20-1 combines with J gene TRBJ1-2, with TRBD1 identical over 7 bases. CDR3 length equals 13 residues. Germline V gene sequence: CDR1 DFQATT, CDR2 SNEGSKA (reference sequence). The J segment lost 7 bases and the V segment lost 3 bases, leaving 8 bases of the junction unmatched. The CDR3 region has the DNA TGCAGTGCTAGCGAACAGGGGCAGGGTGGCTACACCTTC. Translated, it gives CSASEQGQGGYTF.

This clonotype was recorded once. The J gene is TRBJ1-1, the V gene TRBV7-8; a weak D match, TRBD1 (5 bases). V was pared by 1 base and J by 6 bases, with 12 bases between. This CDR3 is built from 14 residues. Per the germline V gene, CDR1 is SGHVS and CDR2 is FQNEAQ. The CDR3 here is CASSLGGDRAEAFF. Here the CDR3 DNA reads TGTGCCAGCAGCTTAGGAGGGGATAGGGCTGAAGCTTTCTTT.

Points on this clonotype: The junction departs from germline at one end; a sequencing error may be responsible. J is TRBJ1-3 and V is TRBV19; possibly TRBD1 for D (5 bases). The CDR3 loop spans 18 amino acids. Germline CDR1 is LNHDA and CDR2 is SQIVND (reference sequence). Here the CDR3 DNA reads TGTGCCAGTAGTATTCAGGGTCTGGGAATTGGCTCTGGAAGCACCATATATTTT. Amino acids: CASSIQGLGIGSGSTIYF.

This chain joins TRBV20-1 and TRBJ2-7; tentative D call: TRBD2 (6 bases). V was cut by 1 base and J by 0 bases, with 10 bases left in between. Germline V CDR1 and CDR2: DFQATT, SNEGSKA (reference sequence). The CDR3 has 14 amino acids. In DNA form, the CDR3 reads TGCAGTGCTAGAGGGAGGGGCACCTCCTACGAGCAGTACTTC. It specifies CSARGRGTSYEQYF.

The V gene is TRBV29-1, the J gene TRBJ2-7; tentatively, D is TRBD2 (6 bases). Between the trimmed V and J ends, which lost 7 bases and 5 bases, there was a span of 15 bases. Germline CDR1 reads SQVTM; CDR2 reads ANQGSEA. This CDR3 contains 12 residues. CDR3 bases: TGCAGCGCCCAAATCGGGGGACACGAGCAGTACTTC. The encoded protein is CSAQIGGHEQYF.

The rearrangement uses TRBV10-3 and TRBJ1-3; no clear D gene. Trimming took 10 bases from V and 1 from J, leaving 11 bases between them. The length of the CDR3 is 13 residues. Germline lookup yields CDR1 ENHRY and CDR2 SYGVKD. This CDR3 reads CASESGSGNTIYF. CDR3 bases: TGTGCCAGCGAATCCGGATCTGGAAACACCATATATTTT.

This chain uses TRBV7-9 with TRBJ2-3; D not certain. Germline V gives CDR1 SEHNR, CDR2 FQNEAQ (reference sequence). V lost 4 bases to trimming and J lost 3 bases, with 5 bases between them. This CDR3 is 12 amino acids long. The CDR3 region has the DNA TGTGCCAGCAGCTGGCCAACAGATACGCAGTATTTT. Translated, it gives CASSWPTDTQYF.

This clonotype was observed at least ten times. The CDR3 region is CASSLFFRTDDNSPLHF. The CDR3 bases are TGTGCCAGCAGTTTATTTTTCAGGACAGATGATAATTCACCCCTCCACTTT. The rearrangement uses TRBV12-3 or TRBV12-4 and TRBJ1-6; D may be TRBD1 (6 bases). Trimming left V 2 bases short and J 5 bases short, with 16 bases between. CDR3 length: 17 amino acids.

This clonotype was found many times. This chain joins TRBV7-9 and TRBJ2-7; D unclear. Germline V gene data show CDR1 as SEHNR and CDR2 as FQNEAQ (reference sequence). The CDR3 runs 14 residues. V lost 1 base and J lost 2, with 9 bases in between. The CDR3 DNA follows: TGTGCCAGCAGCTTAGAAGGGAACCCCTACGAGCAGTACTTC. It translates to CASSLEGNPYEQYF.

V is TRBV29-1 and J is TRBJ2-1; possibly TRBD2 for D (6 bases). CDR1 is SQVTM, CDR2 ANQGSEA, per germline. CDR3 length equals 13 residues. Trimming removed 6 bases at V and 8 bases at J, with 17 bases between. The CDR3 DNA reads TGCAGCGTATCGGGAGATGTTGGTTATGAGCAGTTCTTC. This codes for CSVSGDVGYEQFF.

V gene TRBV10-3 combines with J gene TRBJ2-6; D gene unclear. The CDR3 is made up of 11 amino acids. Trimming shortened V by 0 bases and J by 12 bases, and 3 bases separated the two germline ends. The germline V gene encodes CDR1 ENHRY and CDR2 SYGVKD. CDR3 sequence reads: CAISESGVLTF. DNA for the CDR3: TGTGCCATCAGTGAGTCCGGCGTCCTGACTTTC.

This sequence joins TRBV6-1 and TRBJ2-3, with TRBD1 matching over 9 bases. Germline values: CDR1 MNHNS, CDR2 SASEGT. The CDR3 sequence is 15 residues long. V shed 2 bases and J 3 bases; nucleotides not matched to a gene: 3. This CDR3 is CASSEMTGGTDTQYF. The CDR3 region has the DNA TGTGCCAGCAGTGAAATGACAGGGGGAACAGATACGCAGTATTTT.

This chain links TRBV11-2 with TRBJ2-7, with 7 bases lining up with TRBD1. V was pared by 3 bases and J by 2 bases, with 7 bases of the junction left unmatched. This CDR3 is built from 15 residues. Germline CDR1 SGHAT, CDR2 FQNNGV. The CDR3 bases are TGTGCCAGCAGCTTCCTGACAGGGACGGCCTACGAGCAGTACTTC. It encodes CASSFLTGTAYEQYF.